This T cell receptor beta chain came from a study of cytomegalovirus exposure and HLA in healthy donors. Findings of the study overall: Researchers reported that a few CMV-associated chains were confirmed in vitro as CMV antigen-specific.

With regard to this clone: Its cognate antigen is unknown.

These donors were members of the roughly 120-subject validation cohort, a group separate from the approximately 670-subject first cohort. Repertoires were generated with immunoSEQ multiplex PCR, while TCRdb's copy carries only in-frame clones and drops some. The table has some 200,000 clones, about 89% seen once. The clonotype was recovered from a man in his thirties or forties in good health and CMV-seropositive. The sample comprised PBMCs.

As DNA, the CDR3 is TGCGCCAGCAGCTGGCGGGACACCCCATACGAGCAGTACTTC. Its protein is CASSWRDTPYEQYF. The chain combines TRBV5-1 with TRBJ2-7, with D perhaps TRBD1 or TRBD2 (6 bases each). CDR1 is SGHRS and CDR2 is YFSETQ in the germline V gene. The V end was cut by 3 bases, the J end by 4 bases, with 14 bases between. CDR3 length: 14 amino acids. The full variable domain, in which reference TRBV5-1 and TRBJ2-7 provide the parts outside the CDR3, is KAGVTQTPRYLIKTRGQQVTLSCSPISGHRSVSWYQQTPGQGLQFLFEYFSETQRNKGNFPGRFSGRQFSNSRSEMNVSTLELGDSALYLCASSWRDTPYEQYFGPGTRLTVT.